Each of the 31 T cell receptor beta chains below was sequenced from the same sample in a study of T cells in Graves' hyperthyroidism and ophthalmopathy. TCR beta CDR3 region amplification was performed from RNA transcripts. Initially, a first-round RT-PCR of the TCR CDR3 employed the HTBI primer set. From the multiplex PCR reads, TCRdb called clonotypes with MiXCR, one entry per CDR3 protein. The sample holds more than 550,000 distinct CDR3 sequences, roughly 46% seen once. The specimen was peripheral blood or thyroid tissue (not recorded which). The origin of the receptors is an adult man with Graves' disease, either hyperthyroidism or ophthalmopathy (not recorded which).

This sequence joins TRBV11-1 and TRBJ1-2; D is unresolved. The CDR3 has 11 residues. CDR1 is SGHAT and CDR2 is FQDESV in the germline V gene (reference sequence). The germline V and J ends were trimmed by 7 bases and 8 bases, with 11 bases remaining between them. CDR3 sequence: CASTDGPGYTF. CDR3 sequence (DNA): TGTGCCAGCACGGACGGTCCAGGCTACACCTTC.

Concerning this clonotype itself: This could be a read error, since a much larger clone is one nucleotide away. CDR3 in amino acids: CASSVGTGEWSNVLTF. The CDR3 DNA sequence: TGTGCCAGTAGTGTAGGGACAGGGGAATGGTCCAACGTCCTGACTTTC. The V and J genes are TRBV19 and TRBJ2-6; TRBD1 matches at 10 bases. The CDR3 has 16 residues. V lost 5 bases and J lost 8; bases outside the gene matches: 9. CDR1 and CDR2 (germline): LNHDA, SQIVND (reference sequence).

In DNA form, the CDR3 reads TGCGCCAGCAGCTTCTCCGGGACGTTGACTGAAGCTTTCTTT. The encoded protein is CASSFSGTLTEAFF. This chain connects TRBV5-1 to TRBJ1-1; weak D call: TRBD1 (5 bases). The CDR3 has 14 amino acids. The V and J ends lost 2 bases and 5 bases respectively, with 13 bases between them. From germline, CDR1 is SGHRS and CDR2 YFSETQ.

This clonotype was observed once. This chain uses TRBV15 with TRBJ1-2, with a weak D call TRBD1 (5 bases). The germline V and J ends were trimmed by 3 bases and 4 bases, with 12 bases remaining between them. The V gene's germline CDR1 is LNHNV and CDR2 YYDKDF (reference sequence). The CDR3 extends over 14 amino acids. The CDR3 DNA is TGTGCCACCAGCAGCCCCGGGGCTGGCTATGGCTACACCTTC. As protein: CATSSPGAGYGYTF.

The CDR3 sequence: CASSTGGFEAFF. CDR3 DNA sequence: TGTGCCAGCAGTACAGGGGGGTTTGAAGCTTTCTTT. This chain joins TRBV12-3 or TRBV12-4 and TRBJ1-1; 8 bases fit TRBD1. The CDR3 has 12 residues. The ends lost 5 bases at V and 7 bases at J; junction bases unmatched: 3.

J is TRBJ1-5 and V is TRBV24-1, with a possible D match to TRBD1 (5 bases). The germline V gene has CDR1 KGHDR and CDR2 SFDVKD. This CDR3 is 14 amino acids long. V gave up 7 bases and J gave up 5 bases, with 14 bases separating them. CDR3 sequence (DNA): TGTGCCACCAGCAGCTTGGACACTCATCAGCCCCAGCATTTT. Translating it yields CATSSLDTHQPQHF.

This clonotype turned up a few times. CDR3 nucleotide sequence: TGTGCCAGCAGGTCGGATGACAGATACTATGGCTACACCTTC. This codes for CASRSDDRYYGYTF. The chain joins TRBV12-3 or TRBV12-4 to TRBJ1-2; TRBD1 might be the D (5 bases). CDR3 length equals 14 residues. The V gene lost 6 bases and the J gene lost 3 bases, with 14 bases spanning the gap.

The J gene is TRBJ2-7, the V gene TRBV6-5; D ambiguous. The CDR3 runs to 13 residues. V was cut by 6 bases and J by 6 bases, with 15 bases left in between. CDR1 and CDR2 from the germline V gene are MNHEY and SVGAGI. The CDR3 bases are TGTGCCAGCAGGTACCTCCAAGGTTCCGAGCAGTACTTC. Protein sequence: CASRYLQGSEQYF.

The gene calls are TRBV12-3 or TRBV12-4 and TRBJ1-5; D remains ambiguous. Deletions cut 3 bases from V and 3 bases from J, with 9 bases between. The CDR3 is 14 amino acids. The CDR3 protein is CASSFKGFNQPQHF. The CDR3 DNA sequence: TGTGCCAGCAGTTTTAAAGGGTTCAATCAGCCCCAGCATTTT.

The chain uses TRBV9 and TRBJ1-1; no definite D call. CDR1 and CDR2 from the germline V gene are SGDLS and YYNGEE. The V end lost 3 bases, the J end lost 1 base, and 13 bases lay between the germline ends. The CDR3 spans 15 residues. The CDR3 is CASSAAVSGNTEAFF. The CDR3 DNA is TGTGCCAGCAGCGCGGCCGTTTCGGGGAACACTGAAGCTTTCTTT. Based on the CDR3 plus reference TRBV9 and TRBJ1-1, the full variable domain is DSGVTQTPKHLITATGQRVTLRCSPRSGDLSVYWYQQSLDQGLQFLIQYYNGEERAKGNILERFSAQQFPDLHSELNLSSLELGDSALYFCASSAAVSGNTEAFFGQGTRLTVV.

The chain couples TRBV5-1 to TRBJ2-7; TRBD1 might be the D (7 bases). The CDR3 is 13 residues long. Between the trimmed V and J ends, which lost 5 bases and 6 bases, there was a span of 15 bases. Germline V gives CDR1 SGHRS, CDR2 YFSETQ. The CDR3 DNA reads TGCGCCAGCAGTCATACAGGGGACTCCGAGCAGTACTTC. It yields the protein CASSHTGDSEQYF.

The J gene is TRBJ1-5, the V gene TRBV10-1, with 7 nucleotides matching TRBD1. Looked up from germline, CDR1 is WNHNN and CDR2 is SYGVQD (reference sequence). The CDR3 has 15 amino acids. V shed 3 bases, J shed 3 bases, and the junction held 5 bases outside the gene matches. The CDR3 here is CASSEKGAYNQPQHF. The CDR3 region has the DNA TGCGCCAGCAGTGAAAAGGGGGCCTACAATCAGCCCCAGCATTTT.

Of note for this clonotype: The junction shows a germline mismatch at one end, possibly a read error. The chain combines TRBV7-3 with TRBJ1-2, with TRBD1 as a possible D gene (6 bases). This CDR3 has 16 residues. Per the germline V gene, CDR1 is SGHTA and CDR2 is FQGTGA. The CDR3 nucleotides are TGTGACAGCAGCCAGGGCCCCCCGGGACACGGCTATGGCTACACCTTC. Translated, it gives CDSSQGPPGHGYGYTF.

A remark on this clonotype: Since a much larger clone is just one base distant, this may be a read error. The chain uses TRBV9 and TRBJ1-1, with D uncertain. Germline assignment: CDR1 SGDLS and CDR2 YYNGEE. V was cut by 5 bases and J by 3 bases, with 14 bases left in between. CDR3 length: 14 amino acids. Written as DNA, the CDR3 is TGTGCCAGCAGACTCGCCGAGGGTCACACTGAAGCTTTCTTT. Translation: CASRLAEGHTEAFF.

In this sample, this clonotype turned up many times. The V gene is TRBV5-1, the J gene TRBJ1-2; the match to TRBD1 covers 12 bases. The CDR3 has 15 amino acids. The germline CDR1 and CDR2 sequences are SGHRS and YFSETQ. V lost 1 base and J lost 7; bases outside the gene matches: 5. CDR3 in DNA: TGCGCCAGCAGCTTGACTACGGGACAGGGGGCTGGCTACACCTTC. Amino acids: CASSLTTGQGAGYTF.

This clonotype was seen a single time. One base away lies a much larger clone, so this may be a sequencing read error. This chain connects TRBV12-3 or TRBV12-4 to TRBJ1-1; D perhaps matches TRBD1 (6 bases). This CDR3 region has 13 residues. The V gene lost 5 bases and the J gene lost 4 bases, with 11 bases spanning the gap. The CDR3, as DNA: TGTGCCAGCAGTCGGACAGAGGCCACTGAAGCTTTCTTT. It specifies CASSRTEATEAFF.

This clonotype was counted a single time. This chain connects TRBV9 to TRBJ1-4, with TRBD1 as a possible D gene (5 bases). The CDR3 is 14 amino acids. CDR1 and CDR2 from the germline V gene are SGDLS and YYNGEE. V gave up 5 bases and J gave up 8 bases, with 16 bases separating them. This CDR3 reads CASRHSGAGEKLFF. CDR3 in DNA: TGTGCCAGCAGACACAGTGGGGCTGGGGAAAAACTGTTTTTT. Looking up the rest from reference TRBV9 and TRBJ1-4 gives the full variable domain: DSGVTQTPKHLITATGQRVTLRCSPRSGDLSVYWYQQSLDQGLQFLIQYYNGEERAKGNILERFSAQQFPDLHSELNLSSLELGDSALYFCASRHSGAGEKLFFGSGTQLSVL.

The chain links TRBV6-2 or TRBV6-3 to TRBJ2-6; D is unresolved. CDR1 is MNHEY, CDR2 SVGEGT, per germline. CDR3 length equals 14 residues. Trimming removed 8 bases from V and 1 base from J, with 9 bases in between. The CDR3 nucleotides are TGTGCCAGCTCAATCGGTTCTGGGGCCAACGTCCTGACTTTC. It specifies CASSIGSGANVLTF.

The gene calls are TRBV9 and TRBJ1-2; D is possibly TRBD1 (5 bases). CDR1 and CDR2 (germline): SGDLS, YYNGEE. The length of the CDR3 is 12 residues. V was cut by 7 bases and J by 6 bases, with 13 bases left in between. For the CDR3, the DNA is TGTGCCAGCTGCGAAGGGGATGATGGCTACACCTTC. This translates into CASCEGDDGYTF.

This clonotype has more than one count but fewer than ten. This chain connects TRBV5-1 to TRBJ2-2; possible D gene TRBD2, 6 bases. The CDR3 has 13 residues. Germline V CDR1 and CDR2: SGHRS, YFSETQ. V lost 4 bases, J lost 6 bases, and 10 bases lay in between. The CDR3 region is CASSAGLPGELFF. The DNA for the CDR3 is TGCGCCAGCAGCGCGGGACTGCCCGGGGAGCTGTTTTTT.

This clonotype was found a few times. V and J are TRBV20-1 and TRBJ1-5; no clear D. This CDR3 is built from 16 residues. V shed 3 bases and J shed 1 base, with 16 bases lying between them. Germline V gene data show CDR1 as DFQATT and CDR2 as SNEGSKA (reference sequence). Here the CDR3 DNA reads TGCAGTGCTAGCCCACCCGCGGCTTTAAGCAATCAGCCCCAGCATTTT. Translating it yields CSASPPAALSNQPQHF.

In its sample, this clonotype was seen a few times. The chain is built from TRBV29-1 and TRBJ2-2; the D gene is possibly TRBD2 (6 bases). Trimming cost V 2 bases and J 7 bases, with 17 bases left between them. The CDR3 runs to 15 residues. In germline, CDR1 is SQVTM, CDR2 ANQGSEA. As DNA, the CDR3 is TGCAGCGTTGAAATGGGTAGGACTAACGACGGGGAGCTGTTTTTT. This gives the protein CSVEMGRTNDGELFF.

This clonotype was observed a few times. The CDR3 loop reads CASSQDRTASYEQYF. The CDR3 nucleotides are TGTGCCAGCAGCCAAGATCGTACCGCATCCTACGAGCAGTACTTC. The chain employs TRBV7-2 and TRBJ2-7; D is unclear. V was cut by 5 bases and J by 1 base, with 15 bases left in between. CDR3 length equals 15 residues. Germline CDR1 and CDR2: SGHTA and FQGNSA.

This clonotype has at least ten counts. One junction end does not reproduce the germline sequence, and a read error may be involved. The CDR3 region is CASSLTDGSGTQYF. The CDR3, as DNA: TGTGCTAGCAGCTTAACCGACGGCTCAGGGACCCAGTACTTC. This chain uses TRBV7-7 with TRBJ2-5; D ambiguous. Germline CDR1 reads SSHAT; CDR2 reads FNYEAQ (reference sequence). This CDR3 region has 14 residues. Supplemented by reference TRBV7-7 and TRBJ2-5, the full variable domain reads GAGVSQSPRYKVTKRGQDVTLRCDPISSHATLYWYQQALGQGPEFLTYFNYEAQPDKSGLPSDRFSAERPEGSISTLTIQRTEQRDSAMYRCASSLTDGSGTQYFGPGTRLLVL.

This clonotype has ten or more counts. The chain has TRBV29-1 and TRBJ1-2; 8 bases agree with TRBD1. V was pared by 6 bases and J by 9 bases, with 12 bases of the junction left unmatched. Germline assignment: CDR1 SQVTM and CDR2 ANQGSEA. The CDR3 extends over 13 amino acids. The CDR3 loop reads CSVGQGAEASYTF. CDR3 coding DNA: TGCAGCGTGGGCCAGGGGGCAGAGGCTAGCTACACCTTC.

Only a few counts were recorded for this clonotype. The chain combines TRBV9 with TRBJ1-6; D may be TRBD1 (5 bases). This CDR3 comprises 15 residues. V gave up 5 bases and J gave up 6 bases, with 15 bases separating them. Looked up from germline, CDR1 is SGDLS and CDR2 is YYNGEE. Written as DNA, the CDR3 is TGTGCCAGCAGGAACCCGGGACGGGGTAATTCACCCCTCCACTTT. This sequence encodes CASRNPGRGNSPLHF.

The chain combines TRBV28 with TRBJ1-2; D is unclear. The CDR3 is made up of 13 amino acids. Germline CDR1 MDHEN, CDR2 SYDVKM. Trimming took off 3 bases at V and 4 bases at J, with 9 bases between the two ends. The CDR3 nucleotides read TGTGCCAGCAGTTTGGGAGGGATCTATGGCTACACCTTC. It specifies CASSLGGIYGYTF.

This chain joins TRBV6-1 and TRBJ1-5, with 7 bases identical to TRBD1. Per germline, CDR1 MNHNS and CDR2 SASEGT. After removal of 6 bases from V and 11 bases from J, the junction contained 10 bases not matched to a gene. The length of the CDR3 is 13 residues. The CDR3 here is CASREGARETQHF. Here the CDR3 DNA reads TGTGCCAGCAGAGAGGGGGCACGAGAGACCCAGCATTTT.

The genes are TRBV2 and TRBJ1-5; TRBD1 matches 10 bases. Looked up from germline, CDR1 is SNHLY and CDR2 is FYNNEI. V was pared by 1 base and J by 2 bases, with 8 bases of the junction left unmatched. The CDR3 is made up of 18 amino acids. As DNA, the CDR3 is TGTGCCAGCAGTGAAGGGACAGGGGGATTAGCTGGCAATCAGCCCCAGCATTTT. As protein: CASSEGTGGLAGNQPQHF.

The V gene is TRBV10-3, the J gene TRBJ2-6; weak D call: TRBD2 (6 bases). The germline V gene encodes CDR1 ENHRY and CDR2 SYGVKD. Trimming cost V 7 bases and J 0 bases, with 16 bases left between them. This CDR3 contains 17 residues. The DNA of the CDR3 is TGTGCCATCAACTCGGGAGCTGGTAGCTCTGGGGCCAACGTCCTGACTTTC. This encodes CAINSGAGSSGANVLTF.

This chain joins TRBV7-9 and TRBJ1-6; D gene ambiguous. Germline V gene lookup returns CDR1 SEHNR and CDR2 FQNEAQ (reference sequence). Between the trimmed V and J ends, which lost 3 bases and 4 bases, there was a span of 13 bases. This CDR3 comprises 16 residues. As DNA, the CDR3 is TGTGCCAGCAGCTTGGCCCTTGGAGGGTATAATTCACCCCTCCACTTT. Amino acids: CASSLALGGYNSPLHF.